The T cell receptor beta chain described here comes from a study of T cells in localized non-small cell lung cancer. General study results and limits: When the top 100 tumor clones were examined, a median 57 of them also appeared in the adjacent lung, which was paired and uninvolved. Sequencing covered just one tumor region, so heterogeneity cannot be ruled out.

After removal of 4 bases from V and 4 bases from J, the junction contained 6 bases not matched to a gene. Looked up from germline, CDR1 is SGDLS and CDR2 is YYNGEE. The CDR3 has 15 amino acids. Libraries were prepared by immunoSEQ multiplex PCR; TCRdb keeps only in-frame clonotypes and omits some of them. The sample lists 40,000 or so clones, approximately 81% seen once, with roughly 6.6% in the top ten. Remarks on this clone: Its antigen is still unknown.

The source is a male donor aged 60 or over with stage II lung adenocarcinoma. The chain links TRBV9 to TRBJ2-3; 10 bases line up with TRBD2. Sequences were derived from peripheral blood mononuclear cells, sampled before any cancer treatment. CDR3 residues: CASSLAGTSADTQYF. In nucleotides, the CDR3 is TGTGCCAGCAGCCTCGCCGGGACTAGCGCAGATACGCAGTATTTT.